The 17 T cell receptor beta chains given below trace back to one sample, sequenced in a study of shared clonotypes between healthy human individuals. Only in-frame clones appear in the TCRdb table, and some are missing; sequencing was by immunoSEQ multiplex PCR. The sample contains 550,000 to 850,000 clones, 55% to 80% of which appear only once. Sequences were obtained from memory CD4+ T cells sorted from blood. Stated subset: CD45RA-negative fraction. All receptors derive from a woman aged 25 to 39 in good health.

The chain carries TRBV14 and TRBJ2-2, with D unclear. Trimming cost V 0 bases and J 5 bases, with 10 bases left between them. Germline V gene lookup returns CDR1 SGHDN and CDR2 FVKESK. The CDR3 is made up of 15 amino acids. The CDR3 here is CASSQDRRYTGELFF. The CDR3 DNA sequence: TGTGCCAGCAGCCAAGATCGTCGGTATACCGGGGAGCTGTTTTTT.

The chain has TRBV28 and TRBJ1-5; D not resolved. CDR1 and CDR2 (germline): MDHEN, SYDVKM. V dropped 7 bases and J dropped 4 bases, with 11 bases sitting between them. This CDR3 comprises 13 residues. The CDR3 sequence is CASISVLNQPQHF. DNA of the CDR3: TGTGCCAGCATTTCAGTCCTTAATCAGCCCCAGCATTTT.

This chain uses TRBV28 with TRBJ2-7; the D call may be TRBD1 or TRBD2 (5 bases each). Deletions cut 5 bases from V and 3 bases from J, with 20 bases between. Germline assignment: CDR1 MDHEN and CDR2 SYDVKM. The CDR3 has 16 amino acids. CDR3 loop: CASSHNQWGFGYEQYF. In nucleotides, the CDR3 is TGTGCCAGCAGTCATAACCAGTGGGGGTTCGGCTACGAGCAGTACTTC.

This clone was detected a few times. This chain uses TRBV6-6 with TRBJ1-4; D ambiguous. The germline gives CDR1 MNHNY, CDR2 SVGAGI (reference sequence). The V end lost 0 bases, the J end lost 3 bases, and 2 bases lay between the germline ends. The CDR3 has 13 amino acids. The CDR3 loop is CASSYSPNEKLFF. The CDR3 bases are TGTGCCAGCAGTTACTCACCTAATGAAAAACTGTTTTTT.

Only one count was recorded for this clone. This chain uses TRBV4-1 with TRBJ2-7; weak D call: TRBD2 (5 bases). V lost 0 bases, J lost 1 base, and 16 bases lay in between. Per the germline V gene, CDR1 is MGHRA and CDR2 is YSYEKL. This CDR3 is 17 amino acids long. The CDR3 is CASSQDNSGSESYEQYF. The DNA for the CDR3 is TGCGCCAGCAGCCAAGATAATTCGGGGTCAGAATCCTACGAGCAGTACTTC.

There are a few counts of this clone. The gene calls are TRBV11-2 and TRBJ2-7; 9 bases align to TRBD2. V lost 6 bases and J lost 0; bases outside the gene matches: 3. The CDR3 totals 14 residues. CDR1 is SGHAT and CDR2 is FQNNGV in the germline V gene. CDR3 in DNA: TGTGCCAGCAGGCGGGGGGGGAGCTCCTACGAGCAGTACTTC. Translation: CASRRGGSSYEQYF.

This chain links TRBV19 with TRBJ1-4; tentative D call: TRBD1 (5 bases). The CDR3 spans 14 residues. V lost 5 bases, J lost 4 bases, and 11 bases lay in between. CDR1 and CDR2 from the germline V gene are LNHDA and SQIVND (reference sequence). The CDR3 nucleotides are TGTGCCAGTAGTCGGCAGGGCCTTAATGAAAAACTGTTTTTT. Its translation is CASSRQGLNEKLFF. The full variable domain, rest sourced from reference TRBV19 and TRBJ1-4, is DGGITQSPKYLFRKEGQNVTLSCEQNLNHDAMYWYRQDPGQGLRLIYYSQIVNDFQKGDIAEGYSVSREKKESFPLTVTSAQKNPTAFYLCASSRQGLNEKLFFGSGTQLSVL.

The chain couples TRBV7-3 to TRBJ2-3; 7 nucleotides align to TRBD2. The germline V gene encodes CDR1 SGHTA and CDR2 FQGTGA. The CDR3 has 16 amino acids. With 5 bases clipped from V and 0 bases from J, the junction kept 8 bases outside the gene matches. The CDR3 sequence: CASSAGNSGSTDTQYF. For the CDR3, the DNA is TGTGCCAGCAGCGCTGGGAATAGCGGGAGCACAGATACGCAGTATTTT.

V gene TRBV6-1 combines with J gene TRBJ1-4; D possibly corresponds to TRBD1 (5 bases). CDR1 MNHNS and CDR2 SASEGT come from the germline V gene. Trimming shortened V by 2 bases and J by 3 bases, and 10 bases separated the two germline ends. CDR3 length: 15 residues. The CDR3 region is CASSEFGTPNEKLFF. DNA for the CDR3: TGTGCCAGCAGTGAATTTGGGACGCCTAATGAAAAACTGTTTTTT.

This chain links TRBV27 with TRBJ2-5; D unclear. CDR1 is MNHEY, CDR2 SMNVEV, per germline (reference sequence). The CDR3 is 13 residues long. Trimming removed 3 bases from V and 4 bases from J, with 9 bases in between. The CDR3: CASSFGSGETQYF. CDR3 DNA sequence: TGTGCCAGCAGTTTCGGGTCGGGAGAGACCCAGTACTTC.

The chain has TRBV29-1 and TRBJ1-2; a weak D match, TRBD1 (6 bases). Germline V gene data show CDR1 as SQVTM and CDR2 as ANQGSEA. This CDR3 has 12 residues. The germline V and J ends were trimmed by 6 bases and 8 bases, with 16 bases remaining between them. CDR3 DNA sequence: TGCAGCGTAGCAGGGGTAGTTTCGGGCTACACCTTC. Translation: CSVAGVVSGYTF.

The chain has TRBV7-2 and TRBJ1-1, with a possible D match to TRBD1 (6 bases). Germline V CDR1 and CDR2: SGHTA, FQGNSA. CDR3 size: 16 residues. Trimming pared 4 bases from V and 5 bases from J, leaving 20 bases between. The CDR3 here is CASSSWGRGGSTEAFF. The CDR3 region has the DNA TGTGCCAGCAGCTCCTGGGGAAGAGGGGGGAGTACTGAAGCTTTCTTT.

J is TRBJ2-1 and V is TRBV4-1; D unclear. Trimming left V 0 bases short and J 11 bases short, with 14 bases between. The CDR3 loop spans 14 amino acids. Per germline, CDR1 MGHRA and CDR2 YSYEKL. The CDR3 bases are TGCGCCAGCAGCCAAGAGGGAATCTATGGTAAGCAGTTCTTC. It yields the protein CASSQEGIYGKQFF.

The V call is TRBV29-1, the J call TRBJ2-2; 10 bases line up with TRBD1. The CDR3 sequence is 14 residues long. V was pared by 6 bases and J by 4 bases, with 5 bases of the junction left unmatched. Per the germline V gene, CDR1 is SQVTM and CDR2 is ANQGSEA. The CDR3 DNA reads as TGCAGCGTCAGGGGGGACAGGGGCACCGGGGAGCTGTTTTTT. Translating it yields CSVRGDRGTGELFF.

The V and J genes are TRBV28 and TRBJ1-1; 8 nucleotides align to TRBD1. CDR1 and CDR2 from the germline V gene are MDHEN and SYDVKM. Trimming at V came to 8 bases and at J to 1 base, leaving 3 bases not matched to a gene. CDR3 size: 13 residues. The CDR3 sequence is CASGTGQNTEAFF. The CDR3 nucleotides read TGTGCCAGCGGGACAGGTCAGAACACTGAAGCTTTCTTT.

This chain connects TRBV11-2 to TRBJ2-5, with D maybe TRBD1 (6 bases). V was clipped by 5 bases and J by 2 bases, with 12 bases between them. CDR1 is SGHAT and CDR2 is FQNNGV in the germline V gene. The CDR3 is 14 amino acids. CDR3: CASSPSGTQETQYF. The CDR3 bases are TGTGCCAGCAGCCCCTCCGGGACACAAGAGACCCAGTACTTC. Full variable domain (rest looked up from reference TRBV11-2 and TRBJ2-5): EAGVAQSPRYKIIEKRQSVAFWCNPISGHATLYWYQQILGQGPKLLIQFQNNGVVDDSQLPKDRFSAERLKGVDSTLKIQPAKLEDSAVYLCASSPSGTQETQYFGPGTRLLVL.

The chain joins TRBV7-8 to TRBJ2-5; 14 positions agree with TRBD2. Germline trimming cut 1 base from V and 5 bases from J; bases unmatched to any gene: 6. This CDR3 is 17 amino acids long. The germline V gene has CDR1 SGHVS and CDR2 FQNEAQ. DNA for the CDR3: TGTGCCAGCAGCTTAGTAAGACTAGCGGGAGGGGTTGAGACCCAGTACTTC. Translation: CASSLVRLAGGVETQYF.